This T cell receptor (beta chain) was obtained from a study of T cell responses to AZD1222 COVID-19 vaccine. The table came from immunoSEQ multiplex PCR; TCRdb's copy has only in-frame clones and leaves some out. This table has fewer than 300,000 clones, over 90% appearing once. The germline gives CDR1 SGHDT, CDR2 YYEEEE. V gave up 0 bases and J gave up 0 bases, with 10 bases separating them. The CDR3 is 16 residues long. Here the sequenced sample was peripheral blood, taken on day 0 of AZD1222 vaccination. The genes are TRBV5-6 and TRBJ2-1; D unclear. The source is an adult in good health. The CDR3 bases are TGTGCCAGCAGCTTGGTTACCTCGAGCTCCTACAATGAGCAGTTCTTC. Translation gives CASSLVTSSSYNEQFF.